A selection of T cell receptor beta chains follows, all from one sample in a study of cytomegalovirus exposure and HLA in healthy donors. Some clones are missing from TCRdb's copy, which holds only in-frame ones; the method was immunoSEQ multiplex PCR. The table lists around 150,000 clones, 71% of them singletons. Sequencing was carried out using PBMCs. The receptor set was obtained from a young woman in good health and CMV-seronegative. Both conserved end residues are part of each CDR3. Fields, in order: D gene, V gene, J gene, clone size, CDR3 DNA, CDR3 protein. D genes are given only for firm matches. Clone sizes are given selectively: once, few, many, or a class where the clone is expanded.

D gene: .
V gene: TRBV6-1
J gene: TRBJ1-4
clone size: few
CDR3 DNA: TGTGCCAGCAACCTCCGGGAGAAAGGGGACGAAAAACTGTTTTTT
CDR3 protein: CASNLREKGDEKLFF

D gene: .
V gene: TRBV27
J gene: TRBJ1-1
clone size: few
CDR3 DNA: TGTGCCAGCAGGATTCAGGGGACCCACACTGAAGCTTTCTTT
CDR3 protein: CASRIQGTHTEAFF

D gene: TRBD1
V gene: TRBV11-2
J gene: TRBJ2-5
clone size: .
CDR3 DNA: TGTGCCAGCAGCTTTAACAGACAGGGTGAGGGAGAGACCCAGTACTTC
CDR3 protein: CASSFNRQGEGETQYF

D gene: TRBD1
V gene: TRBV5-1
J gene: TRBJ2-5
clone size: few
CDR3 DNA: TGCGCCAGCAGCTTGGACAGGGGGGAGACCCAGTACTTC
CDR3 protein: CASSLDRGETQYF

D gene: .
V gene: TRBV2
J gene: TRBJ1-4
clone size: .
CDR3 DNA: TGTGCCAGCAGTGATGGGACACCCACTAATGAAAAACTGTTTTTT
CDR3 protein: CASSDGTPTNEKLFF

D gene: .
V gene: TRBV29-1
J gene: TRBJ2-7
clone size: few
CDR3 DNA: TGCAGCTCCTTCCATCGAGGCGAGCAGTACTTC
CDR3 protein: CSSFHRGEQYF

D gene: .
V gene: TRBV2
J gene: TRBJ2-5
clone size: .
CDR3 DNA: TGTGCCAGCAGCCCCGGAGAGGCCCTGAAGACCCAGTACTTC
CDR3 protein: CASSPGEALKTQYF

D gene: TRBD1
V gene: TRBV18
J gene: TRBJ1-1
clone size: .
CDR3 DNA: TGTGCCAGCTCACGACAAGACAGGGGGCAAGCTTTCTTT
CDR3 protein: CASSRQDRGQAFF

D gene: .
V gene: TRBV28
J gene: TRBJ1-5
clone size: once
CDR3 DNA: TGTGCCAGCGAGAAAAGATATAGCAATCAGCCCCAGCATTTT
CDR3 protein: CASEKRYSNQPQHF

D gene: .
V gene: TRBV5-6
J gene: TRBJ1-6
clone size: .
CDR3 DNA: TGTGCCAGCAGCGAAGCCACGACTACGAATTCACCCCTCCACTTT
CDR3 protein: CASSEATTTNSPLHF

D gene: .
V gene: TRBV12-5
J gene: TRBJ2-5
clone size: few
CDR3 DNA: TGTGCTAGTGGTTTGGATGGCGGGGAAGAGACCCAGTACTTC
CDR3 protein: CASGLDGGEETQYF

D gene: TRBD1
V gene: TRBV2
J gene: TRBJ1-4
clone size: .
CDR3 DNA: TGTGCCACCTCTGGACAGGGGGTTGGTGAAAAACTGTTTTTT
CDR3 protein: CATSGQGVGEKLFF

D gene: TRBD1
V gene: TRBV6-1
J gene: TRBJ2-6
clone size: .
CDR3 DNA: TGTGCCAGCAAAACAGGGGTTGGGGCCAACGTCCTGACTTTC
CDR3 protein: CASKTGVGANVLTF

D gene: .
V gene: TRBV4-3
J gene: TRBJ1-1
clone size: .
CDR3 DNA: TGCGCCAGCAGCCAAGGTCTCACCCGAAACAGGGCGAACACTGAAGCTTTCTTT
CDR3 protein: CASSQGLTRNRANTEAFF

D gene: .
V gene: TRBV2
J gene: TRBJ2-5
clone size: few
CDR3 DNA: TGTGCCAGCAGTCGTACAGACAGGCAACCCCAAGAGACCCAGTACTTC
CDR3 protein: CASSRTDRQPQETQYF

D gene: TRBD1
V gene: TRBV5-1
J gene: TRBJ1-1
clone size: .
CDR3 DNA: TGCGCCAGCAGCGCGACAGGGGGCACTGAAGCTTTCTTT
CDR3 protein: CASSATGGTEAFF

D gene: .
V gene: TRBV19
J gene: TRBJ2-1
clone size: .
CDR3 DNA: TGTGCCAGTAGTCTTGACAGCTACAATGAGCAGTTCTTC
CDR3 protein: CASSLDSYNEQFF

D gene: .
V gene: TRBV28
J gene: TRBJ2-1
clone size: .
CDR3 DNA: TGTGCCAGCAGCCAGCACCAACTACACTACAATGAGCAGTTCTTC
CDR3 protein: CASSQHQLHYNEQFF

D gene: .
V gene: TRBV7-6
J gene: TRBJ1-5
clone size: .
CDR3 DNA: TGTGCCAGCAGCCGCATGCCGGGGGGAAGCAATCAGCCCCAGCATTTT
CDR3 protein: CASSRMPGGSNQPQHF

D gene: .
V gene: TRBV6-1
J gene: TRBJ1-5
clone size: .
CDR3 DNA: TGTGCCAGCAGTGTCACGCGGGCACACCCAAATCAGCCCCAGCATTTT
CDR3 protein: CASSVTRAHPNQPQHF

D gene: TRBD1
V gene: TRBV2
J gene: TRBJ1-1
clone size: .
CDR3 DNA: TGTGCCAGCAGGGGGCTAAGACAGGGTTTTGAAGCTTTCTTT
CDR3 protein: CASRGLRQGFEAFF

D gene: TRBD1
V gene: TRBV7-2
J gene: TRBJ2-1
clone size: .
CDR3 DNA: TGTGCCAGCAGCTGGGGACAGGGCCATGAGCAGTTCTTC
CDR3 protein: CASSWGQGHEQFF

D gene: .
V gene: TRBV30
J gene: TRBJ1-5
clone size: .
CDR3 DNA: TGTGCCTGGAAAGAGAGGGGCAATCAGCCCCAGCATTTT
CDR3 protein: CAWKERGNQPQHF

D gene: .
V gene: TRBV29-1
J gene: TRBJ1-5
clone size: few
CDR3 DNA: TGCAGCGCGGGAGGGGGGGGTCAGCCCCAGCATTTT
CDR3 protein: CSAGGGGQPQHF

D gene: TRBD1
V gene: TRBV5-5
J gene: TRBJ2-1
clone size: .
CDR3 DNA: TGTGCCACCGAGGGGGGGGACAGGGGCTCCTACAATGAGCAGTTCTTC
CDR3 protein: CATEGGDRGSYNEQFF

D gene: .
V gene: TRBV7-3
J gene: TRBJ2-6
clone size: .
CDR3 DNA: TGTGCCAGCAGCTCCCAGTCCTCCCCTGGGGCCAACGTCCTGACTTTC
CDR3 protein: CASSSQSSPGANVLTF

D gene: .
V gene: TRBV2
J gene: TRBJ2-1
clone size: .
CDR3 DNA: TGTGCCAGCACGGGGATTAGCGGTTCCTACAATGAGCAGTTCTTC
CDR3 protein: CASTGISGSYNEQFF

D gene: TRBD1
V gene: TRBV19
J gene: TRBJ2-2
clone size: .
CDR3 DNA: TGTGCCAGTAGTCCTGACAGGGGTGGCACCGGGGAGCTGTTTTTT
CDR3 protein: CASSPDRGGTGELFF

D gene: .
V gene: TRBV6-5
J gene: TRBJ1-1
clone size: .
CDR3 DNA: TGTGCCAGCAGCTACCTTTCGGGGGGGGAAGCTTTCTTT
CDR3 protein: CASSYLSGGEAFF

D gene: TRBD1
V gene: TRBV28
J gene: TRBJ2-7
clone size: few
CDR3 DNA: TGTGCCAGCAGTCTCGACAGGGCTGGGGACGAGCAGTACTTC
CDR3 protein: CASSLDRAGDEQYF

D gene: .
V gene: TRBV7-3
J gene: TRBJ2-1
clone size: .
CDR3 DNA: TGTGCCAGCAGCTCGACTAGTCTCAGTGAGCAGTTCTTC
CDR3 protein: CASSSTSLSEQFF

D gene: TRBD1
V gene: TRBV7-2
J gene: TRBJ1-5
clone size: once
CDR3 DNA: TGTGCCAGCAGCCAAGGGGGCGGATATAGCAATCAGCCCCAGCATTTT
CDR3 protein: CASSQGGGYSNQPQHF

D gene: .
V gene: TRBV14
J gene: TRBJ2-7
clone size: .
CDR3 DNA: TGTGCCAGCAGCCAAAAAGAGGGACACACCTACGAGCAGTACTTC
CDR3 protein: CASSQKEGHTYEQYF

D gene: TRBD2
V gene: TRBV4-1
J gene: TRBJ2-1
clone size: .
CDR3 DNA: TGCGCCAGCAGCCACCCCGGACTAGCGGGGGGGGGCTACAATGAGCAGTTCTTC
CDR3 protein: CASSHPGLAGGGYNEQFF

D gene: TRBD2
V gene: TRBV28
J gene: TRBJ2-7
clone size: .
CDR3 DNA: TGTGCCAGCAGCTTAGCGGGAGGGACCTACGAGCAGTACTTC
CDR3 protein: CASSLAGGTYEQYF

D gene: .
V gene: TRBV11-2
J gene: TRBJ1-3
clone size: .
CDR3 DNA: TGTGCCAGCAGCTCCAGGGGAAACACCATATATTTT
CDR3 protein: CASSSRGNTIYF

D gene: TRBD1
V gene: TRBV30
J gene: TRBJ1-1
clone size: .
CDR3 DNA: TGTGCCTGGGTTATTACAGGGGCTGGCACTGAAGCTTTCTTT
CDR3 protein: CAWVITGAGTEAFF

D gene: .
V gene: TRBV29-1
J gene: TRBJ2-7
clone size: .
CDR3 DNA: TGCAGCGTTGGGAAGGGGCCCTCCTACGAGCAGTACTTC
CDR3 protein: CSVGKGPSYEQYF

D gene: .
V gene: TRBV5-4
J gene: TRBJ2-1
clone size: .
CDR3 DNA: TGTGCCAGCAGCTCCCAGCAGGATTCCAATGAGCAGTTCTTC
CDR3 protein: CASSSQQDSNEQFF

D gene: TRBD2
V gene: TRBV5-1
J gene: TRBJ2-3
clone size: few
CDR3 DNA: TGCGCCAGCAGCTTCACTAGCGATAGGCTCACAGATACGCAGTATTTT
CDR3 protein: CASSFTSDRLTDTQYF

D gene: TRBD2
V gene: TRBV7-3
J gene: TRBJ2-1
clone size: .
CDR3 DNA: TGTGCCAGCAGCCGGACTAGCGGGACCCCCGGTGAGCAGTTCTTC
CDR3 protein: CASSRTSGTPGEQFF

D gene: .
V gene: TRBV5-6
J gene: TRBJ2-7
clone size: once
CDR3 DNA: TGTGCCAGCAGCTTGACGCTATACGAGCAGTACTTC
CDR3 protein: CASSLTLYEQYF

D gene: TRBD1
V gene: TRBV19
J gene: TRBJ1-2
clone size: .
CDR3 DNA: TGTGCCAGTAGTATGGAGGGACAGGGGAGCTACACCTTC
CDR3 protein: CASSMEGQGSYTF

D gene: TRBD2
V gene: TRBV5-6
J gene: TRBJ2-7
clone size: .
CDR3 DNA: TGTGCCAGCAGCAGTCCTAGCGGGAGTTACGAGCAGTACTTC
CDR3 protein: CASSSPSGSYEQYF

D gene: .
V gene: TRBV5-4
J gene: TRBJ2-5
clone size: .
CDR3 DNA: TGTGCCAGCAGCGAGGTGGGGCAGACCCAGTACTTC
CDR3 protein: CASSEVGQTQYF

D gene: .
V gene: TRBV9
J gene: TRBJ1-4
clone size: once
CDR3 DNA: TGTGCCAGCAGCGTAGGGACAGCCCGTAATGAAAAACTGTTTTTT
CDR3 protein: CASSVGTARNEKLFF

D gene: TRBD1
V gene: TRBV13
J gene: TRBJ2-7
clone size: .
CDR3 DNA: TGTGCCAGCAGCCCCGGGACAGCAACCTACGAGCAGTACTTC
CDR3 protein: CASSPGTATYEQYF

D gene: .
V gene: TRBV27
J gene: TRBJ1-1
clone size: .
CDR3 DNA: TGTGCCAGCAGTAAACAGGCGAACACTGAAGCTTTCTTT
CDR3 protein: CASSKQANTEAFF

D gene: .
V gene: TRBV2
J gene: TRBJ2-2
clone size: few
CDR3 DNA: TGTGCCGGAAAGGGACACAGCACCGGGGAGCTGTTTTTT
CDR3 protein: CAGKGHSTGELFF

D gene: .
V gene: TRBV6-5
J gene: TRBJ1-6
clone size: .
CDR3 DNA: TGTGCCAGTCGGAGAAAATTGGGTAATTCACCCCTCCACTTT
CDR3 protein: CASRRKLGNSPLHF

D gene: TRBD2
V gene: TRBV19
J gene: TRBJ2-5
clone size: .
CDR3 DNA: TGTGCCAGTAGTACTAGCGGGGGAGAGACCCAGTACTTC
CDR3 protein: CASSTSGGETQYF

D gene: .
V gene: TRBV5-4
J gene: TRBJ1-1
clone size: .
CDR3 DNA: TGTGCCAGCAGGACAGGTTACCGTGGGGTTGAAGCTTTCTTT
CDR3 protein: CASRTGYRGVEAFF

D gene: TRBD1
V gene: TRBV9
J gene: TRBJ2-1
clone size: .
CDR3 DNA: TGTGCCAGCAGCATCGGACAGGGGGCCGATGAGCAGTTCTTC
CDR3 protein: CASSIGQGADEQFF

D gene: .
V gene: TRBV5-1
J gene: TRBJ1-1
clone size: few
CDR3 DNA: TGCGCCAGCAGCTTGAAACGCGGCCAAGCTTTCTTT
CDR3 protein: CASSLKRGQAFF

D gene: TRBD1
V gene: TRBV28
J gene: TRBJ1-1
clone size: few
CDR3 DNA: TGTGCCAGCAGTTTCCGCAGGGGGCGGAACACTGAAGCTTTCTTT
CDR3 protein: CASSFRRGRNTEAFF

D gene: .
V gene: TRBV19
J gene: TRBJ1-2
clone size: .
CDR3 DNA: TGTGCCAGTAGTTCGACGGGTCTAGACTATGGCTACACCTTC
CDR3 protein: CASSSTGLDYGYTF

D gene: .
V gene: TRBV28
J gene: TRBJ1-4
clone size: .
CDR3 DNA: TGTGCCAGCAGTTTAGTCAGTCATGAAAAACTGTTTTTT
CDR3 protein: CASSLVSHEKLFF

D gene: .
V gene: TRBV7-2
J gene: TRBJ2-5
clone size: .
CDR3 DNA: TGTGCCAGCAGCTTCAGGGGAGAGACCCAGTACTTC
CDR3 protein: CASSFRGETQYF

D gene: .
V gene: TRBV28
J gene: TRBJ1-2
clone size: .
CDR3 DNA: TGTGCCAGCAGTTTCGCCAGGACAACAAATGGCTACACCTTC
CDR3 protein: CASSFARTTNGYTF